The clone carrying this T cell receptor beta chain is a singleton in its sample. Antigen specificity is unknown. This CDR3 is built from 15 residues. The V segment lost 5 bases and the J segment 0 bases; nucleotides outside the gene matches: 4. The germline V gene has CDR1 SGHRS and CDR2 YFSETQ. The record originates from a study of post-analysis software for immune sequencing data. About the study: Multiple sclerosis in the patients followed relapsing-remitting, secondary progressive and progressive-relapsing courses.

Unique molecular identifiers were built into the TCR beta cDNA libraries. MiXCR, run by TCRdb on the PCR reads, gives a single entry per CDR3 protein. Seen here are roughly 430,000 distinct CDR3 sequences, about 40% observed once, and the top ten hold 7.6%. Study observations and caveats: Elevated frequency relative to controls characterized a handful of TRBV segments in patients, TRBV5-6, TRBV5-1 and TRBV20-1 among them.

This TCR was sampled from a girl aged 2-10 years with multiple sclerosis. Sequenced input: blood. V and J are TRBV5-1 and TRBJ2-1; TRBD2 aligns across 8 bases. The CDR3 is CASRGLGSSYNEQFF. CDR3 nucleotides: TGCGCCAGCAGGGGACTAGGGTCCTCCTACAATGAGCAGTTCTTC.